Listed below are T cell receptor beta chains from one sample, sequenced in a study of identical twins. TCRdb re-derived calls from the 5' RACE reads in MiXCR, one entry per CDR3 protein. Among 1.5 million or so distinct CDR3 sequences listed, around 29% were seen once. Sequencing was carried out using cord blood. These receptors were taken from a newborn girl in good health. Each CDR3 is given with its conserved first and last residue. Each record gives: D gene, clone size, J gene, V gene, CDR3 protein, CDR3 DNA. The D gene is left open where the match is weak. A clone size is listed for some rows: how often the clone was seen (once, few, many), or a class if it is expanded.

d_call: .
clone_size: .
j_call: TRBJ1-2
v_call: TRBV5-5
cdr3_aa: CASSLTDFYGYTF
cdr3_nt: TGTGCCAGCAGCTTGACGGATTTCTATGGCTACACCTTC

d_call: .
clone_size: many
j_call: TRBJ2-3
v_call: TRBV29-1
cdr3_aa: CSEAGTDTQYF
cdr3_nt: TGCAGCGAGGCAGGCACAGATACGCAGTATTTT

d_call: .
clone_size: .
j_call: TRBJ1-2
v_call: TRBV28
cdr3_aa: CASTQPGPPNYGYTF
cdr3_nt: TGTGCCAGCACCCAGCCGGGACCGCCTAACTATGGCTACACCTTC

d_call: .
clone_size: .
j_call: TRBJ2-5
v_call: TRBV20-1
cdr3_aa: CSARIRLQETQYF
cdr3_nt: TGCAGTGCTAGAATCCGGCTCCAAGAGACCCAGTACTTC

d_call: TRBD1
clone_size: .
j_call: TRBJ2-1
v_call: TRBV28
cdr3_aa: CASSTPGQGSNEQFF
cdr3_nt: TGTGCCAGCAGTACCCCCGGACAGGGATCAAATGAGCAGTTCTTC

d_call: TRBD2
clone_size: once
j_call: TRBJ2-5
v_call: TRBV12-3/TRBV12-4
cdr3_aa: CASTTVALAGGGYF
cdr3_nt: TGTGCCAGCACTACAGTCGCGTTAGCGGGAGGAGGGTACTTC

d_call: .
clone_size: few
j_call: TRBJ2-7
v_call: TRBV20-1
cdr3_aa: CSAQDWTSSYEQYF
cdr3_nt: TGCAGTGCTCAGGACTGGACCAGCTCCTACGAGCAGTACTTC

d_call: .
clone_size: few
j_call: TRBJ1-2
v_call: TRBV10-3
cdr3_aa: CAIRNRGKTATYGYTF
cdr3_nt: TGTGCCATCAGGAATCGGGGCAAGACAGCAACCTATGGCTACACCTTC

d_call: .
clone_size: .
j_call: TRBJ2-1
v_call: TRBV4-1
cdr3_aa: CASSQGRASAYNEQFF
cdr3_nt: TGCGCCAGCAGCCAAGGAAGGGCTAGCGCCTACAATGAGCAGTTCTTC

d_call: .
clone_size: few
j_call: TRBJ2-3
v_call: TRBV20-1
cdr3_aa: CSARGLGSWAGTDTQYF
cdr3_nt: TGCAGTGCTAGAGGCTTGGGGAGCTGGGCCGGCACAGATACGCAGTATTTT

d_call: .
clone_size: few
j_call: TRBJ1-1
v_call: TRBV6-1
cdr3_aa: CASLTGTNTEAFF
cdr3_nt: TGTGCCAGCTTAACAGGGACGAACACTGAAGCTTTCTTT

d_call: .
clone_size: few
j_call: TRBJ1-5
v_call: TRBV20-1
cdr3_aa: CSARAGVQPQHF
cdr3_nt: TGCAGTGCTAGAGCGGGGGTCCAGCCCCAGCATTTT

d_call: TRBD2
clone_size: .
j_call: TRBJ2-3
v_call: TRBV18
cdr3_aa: CASSTGGHKDTQYF
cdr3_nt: TGTGCCAGCTCAACGGGAGGGCACAAAGATACGCAGTATTTT

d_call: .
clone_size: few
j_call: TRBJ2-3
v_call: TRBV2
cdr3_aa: CASSEIPGSGVTDTQYF
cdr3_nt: TGTGCCAGCAGTGAAATCCCCGGCTCGGGGGTCACAGATACGCAGTATTTT

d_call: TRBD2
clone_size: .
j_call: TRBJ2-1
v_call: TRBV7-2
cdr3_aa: CASSRMGLRNEQFF
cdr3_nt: TGTGCCAGCAGCCGGATGGGACTAAGGAATGAGCAGTTCTTC

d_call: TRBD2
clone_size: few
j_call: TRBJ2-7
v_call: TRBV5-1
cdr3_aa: CASSLGTSGRQSSYEQYF
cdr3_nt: TGCGCCAGCAGCTTAGGGACTAGCGGGAGGCAGAGCTCCTATGAGCAGTACTTC

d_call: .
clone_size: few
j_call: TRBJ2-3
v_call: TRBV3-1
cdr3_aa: CASSPSRQHSTDTQYF
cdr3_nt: TGTGCCAGCAGCCCTTCTAGACAGCATAGCACAGATACGCAGTATTTT

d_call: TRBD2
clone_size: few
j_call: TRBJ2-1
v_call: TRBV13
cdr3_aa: CASSSVGLAGGSYNEQFF
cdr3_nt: TGTGCCAGCAGCTCTGTGGGACTAGCGGGGGGGTCCTACAATGAGCAGTTCTTC

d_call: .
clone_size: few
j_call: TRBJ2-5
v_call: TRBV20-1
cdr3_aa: CSATRNEQYF
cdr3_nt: TGCAGTGCTACCCGAAATGAGCAGTACTTC

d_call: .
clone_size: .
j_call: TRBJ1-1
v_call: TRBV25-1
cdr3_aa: CASSESLLPPTGPTEAFF
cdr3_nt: TGTGCCAGCAGTGAATCTCTTCTCCCCCCGACAGGACCCACTGAAGCTTTCTTT

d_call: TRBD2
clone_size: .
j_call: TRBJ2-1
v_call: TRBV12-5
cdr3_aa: CASGLVLAGGGSYNEQFF
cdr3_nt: TGTGCTAGTGGTTTGGTACTAGCGGGAGGGGGCTCCTACAATGAGCAGTTCTTC

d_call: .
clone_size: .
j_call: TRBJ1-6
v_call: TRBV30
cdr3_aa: CAWSSTGCNSPLHF
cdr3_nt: TGTGCCTGGAGCTCGACAGGCTGTAATTCACCCCTCCACTTT

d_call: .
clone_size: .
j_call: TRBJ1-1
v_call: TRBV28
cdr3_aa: CASSDKGATEAFF
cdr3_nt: TGTGCCAGCAGCGATAAGGGTGCGACTGAAGCTTTCTTT